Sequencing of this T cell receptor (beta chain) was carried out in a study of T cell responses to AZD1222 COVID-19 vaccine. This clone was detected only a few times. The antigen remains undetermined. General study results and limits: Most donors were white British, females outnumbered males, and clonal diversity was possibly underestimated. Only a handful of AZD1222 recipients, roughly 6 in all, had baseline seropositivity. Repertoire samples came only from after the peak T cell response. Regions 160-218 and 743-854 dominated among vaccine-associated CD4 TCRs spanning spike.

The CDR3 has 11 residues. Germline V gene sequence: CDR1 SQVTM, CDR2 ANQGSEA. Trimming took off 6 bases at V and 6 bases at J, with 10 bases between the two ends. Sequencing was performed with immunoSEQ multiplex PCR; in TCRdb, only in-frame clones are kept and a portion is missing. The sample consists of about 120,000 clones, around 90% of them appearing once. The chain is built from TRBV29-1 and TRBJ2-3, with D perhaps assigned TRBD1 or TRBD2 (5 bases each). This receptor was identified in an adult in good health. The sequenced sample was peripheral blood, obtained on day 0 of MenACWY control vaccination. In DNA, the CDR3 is TGCAGCGTCGGGACCGGGGATACGCAGTATTTT. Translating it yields CSVGTGDTQYF.